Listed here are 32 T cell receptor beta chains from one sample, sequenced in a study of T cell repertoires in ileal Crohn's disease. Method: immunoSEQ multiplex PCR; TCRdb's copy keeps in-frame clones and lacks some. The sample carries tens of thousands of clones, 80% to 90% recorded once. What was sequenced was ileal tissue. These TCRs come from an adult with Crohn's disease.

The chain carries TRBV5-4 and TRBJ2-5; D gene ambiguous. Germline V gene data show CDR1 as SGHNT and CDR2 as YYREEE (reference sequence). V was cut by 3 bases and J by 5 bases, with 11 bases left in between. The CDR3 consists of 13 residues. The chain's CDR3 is CASSSRSRETQYF. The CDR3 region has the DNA TGTGCCAGCAGCTCCCGCTCCCGGGAGACCCAGTACTTC.

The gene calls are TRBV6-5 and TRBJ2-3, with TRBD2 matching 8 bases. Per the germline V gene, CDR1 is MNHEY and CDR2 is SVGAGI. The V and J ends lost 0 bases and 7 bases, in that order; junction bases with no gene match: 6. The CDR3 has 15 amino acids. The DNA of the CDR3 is TGTGCCAGCAGTTACTCAGCGGGGGTACCGAATACGCAGTATTTT. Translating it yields CASSYSAGVPNTQYF.

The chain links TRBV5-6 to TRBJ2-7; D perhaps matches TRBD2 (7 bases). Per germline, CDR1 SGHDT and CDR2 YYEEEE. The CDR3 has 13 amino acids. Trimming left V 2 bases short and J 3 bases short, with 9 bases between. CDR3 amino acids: CASSFRGGYEQYF. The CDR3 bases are TGTGCCAGCAGCTTTAGGGGGGGCTACGAGCAGTACTTC. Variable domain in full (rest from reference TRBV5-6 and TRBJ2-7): DAGVTQSPTHLIKTRGQQVTLRCSPKSGHDTVSWYQQALGQGPQFIFQYYEEEERQRGNFPDRFSGHQFPNYSSELNVNALLLGDSALYLCASSFRGGYEQYFGPGTRLTVT.

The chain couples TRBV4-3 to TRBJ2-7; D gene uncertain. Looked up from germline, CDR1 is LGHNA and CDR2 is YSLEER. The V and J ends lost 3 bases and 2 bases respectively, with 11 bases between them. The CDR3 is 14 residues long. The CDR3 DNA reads TGCGCCAGCAGCCATGACCGAGGCCCCTACGAGCAGTACTTC. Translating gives CASSHDRGPYEQYF.

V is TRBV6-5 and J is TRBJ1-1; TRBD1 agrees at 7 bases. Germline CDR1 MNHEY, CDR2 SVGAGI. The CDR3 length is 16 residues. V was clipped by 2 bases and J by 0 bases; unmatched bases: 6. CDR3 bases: TGTGCCAGCAGTTACGATACAGGGGCGGTGAACACTGAAGCTTTCTTT. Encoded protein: CASSYDTGAVNTEAFF.

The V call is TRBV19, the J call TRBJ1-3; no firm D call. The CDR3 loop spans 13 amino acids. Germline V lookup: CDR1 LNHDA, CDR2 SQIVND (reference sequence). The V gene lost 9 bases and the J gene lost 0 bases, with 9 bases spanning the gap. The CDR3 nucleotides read TGTGCCAGCGAACGGAGCTCTGGAAACACCATATATTTT. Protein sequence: CASERSSGNTIYF.

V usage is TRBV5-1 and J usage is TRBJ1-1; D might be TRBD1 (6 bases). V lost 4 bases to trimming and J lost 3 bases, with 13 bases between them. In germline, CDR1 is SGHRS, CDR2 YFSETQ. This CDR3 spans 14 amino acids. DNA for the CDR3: TGCGCCAGCAGCCGCAGGGGTGTGGACACTGAAGCTTTCTTT. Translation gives CASSRRGVDTEAFF. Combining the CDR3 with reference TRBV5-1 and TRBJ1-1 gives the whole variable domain KAGVTQTPRYLIKTRGQQVTLSCSPISGHRSVSWYQQTPGQGLQFLFEYFSETQRNKGNFPGRFSGRQFSNSRSEMNVSTLELGDSALYLCASSRRGVDTEAFFGQGTRLTVV.

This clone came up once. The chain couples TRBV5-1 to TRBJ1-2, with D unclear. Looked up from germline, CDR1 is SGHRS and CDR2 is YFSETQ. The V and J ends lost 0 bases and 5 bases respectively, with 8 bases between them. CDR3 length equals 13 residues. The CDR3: CASSLGGGYGYTF. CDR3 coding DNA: TGCGCCAGCAGCTTGGGAGGAGGATATGGCTACACCTTC.

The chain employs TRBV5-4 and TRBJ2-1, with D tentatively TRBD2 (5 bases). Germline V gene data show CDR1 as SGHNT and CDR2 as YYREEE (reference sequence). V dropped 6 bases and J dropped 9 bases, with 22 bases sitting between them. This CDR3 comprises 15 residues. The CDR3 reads CASIRTDLPGGEQFF. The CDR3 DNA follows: TGTGCCAGCATCCGGACGGACTTACCAGGTGGTGAGCAGTTCTTC.

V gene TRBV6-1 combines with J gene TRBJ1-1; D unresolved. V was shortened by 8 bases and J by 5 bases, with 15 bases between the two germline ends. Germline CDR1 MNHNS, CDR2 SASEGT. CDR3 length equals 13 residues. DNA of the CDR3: TGTGCCAGCGGATTTGGTTTGAGGACTGAAGCTTTCTTT. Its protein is CASGFGLRTEAFF.

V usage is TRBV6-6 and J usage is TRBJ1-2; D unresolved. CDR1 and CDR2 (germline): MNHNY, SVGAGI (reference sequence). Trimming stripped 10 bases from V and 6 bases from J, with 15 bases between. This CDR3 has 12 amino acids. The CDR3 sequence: CATGIGRDGYTF. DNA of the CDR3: TGTGCCACCGGAATAGGTCGGGATGGCTACACCTTC.

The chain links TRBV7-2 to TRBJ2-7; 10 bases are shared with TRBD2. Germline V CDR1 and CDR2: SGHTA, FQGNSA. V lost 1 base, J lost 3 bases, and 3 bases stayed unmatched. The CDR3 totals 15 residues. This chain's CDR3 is CASSLDSSGGYEQYF. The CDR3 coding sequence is TGTGCCAGCAGCTTAGACTCTAGCGGGGGCTACGAGCAGTACTTC.

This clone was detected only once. CDR3 nucleotides: TGTGCCAGCAGCTTTGGACAGGGCTATGGCTACACCTTC. Translated: CASSFGQGYGYTF. This chain connects TRBV7-2 to TRBJ1-2, with 8 bases identical to TRBD1. The trim removed 3 bases at V and 4 bases at J, leaving 1 base unmatched. Germline-derived CDR1 and CDR2 are SGHTA and FQGNSA. This CDR3 is 13 amino acids long.

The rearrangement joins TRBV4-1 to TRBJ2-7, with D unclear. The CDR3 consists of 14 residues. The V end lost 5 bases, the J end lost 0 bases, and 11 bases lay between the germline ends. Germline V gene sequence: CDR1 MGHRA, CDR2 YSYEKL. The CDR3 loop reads CASSKLPGSYEQYF. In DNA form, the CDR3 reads TGCGCCAGCAGCAAACTCCCAGGCTCCTACGAGCAGTACTTC.

The CDR3 sequence: CASSFHRDRETQYF. The CDR3 region has the DNA TGCGCCAGCAGCTTCCACAGGGATCGGGAGACCCAGTACTTC. The J gene is TRBJ2-5, the V gene TRBV5-1; a weak D match, TRBD1 (6 bases). The CDR3 runs to 14 residues. V lost 2 bases and J 5 bases, leaving 13 bases between the germline ends. Germline-derived CDR1 and CDR2 are SGHRS and YFSETQ.

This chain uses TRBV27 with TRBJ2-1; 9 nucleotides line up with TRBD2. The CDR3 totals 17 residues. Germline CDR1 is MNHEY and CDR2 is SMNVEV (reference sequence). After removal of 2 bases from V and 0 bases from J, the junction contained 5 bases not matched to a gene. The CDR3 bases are TGTGCCAGCAGTTTAGATCAGCGGGGGGTCTCCTACAATGAGCAGTTCTTC. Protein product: CASSLDQRGVSYNEQFF.

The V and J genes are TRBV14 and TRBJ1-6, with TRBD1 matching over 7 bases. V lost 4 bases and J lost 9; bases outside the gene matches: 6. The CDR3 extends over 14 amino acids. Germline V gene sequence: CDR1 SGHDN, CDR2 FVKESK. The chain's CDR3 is CASSLTGYGSPLHF. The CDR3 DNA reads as TGTGCCAGCAGCCTGACAGGGTACGGTTCACCCCTCCACTTT.

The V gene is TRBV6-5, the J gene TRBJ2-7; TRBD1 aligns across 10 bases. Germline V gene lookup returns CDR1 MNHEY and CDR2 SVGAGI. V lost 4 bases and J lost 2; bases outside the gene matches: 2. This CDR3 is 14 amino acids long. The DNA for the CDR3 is TGTGCCAGCAGTTGGGACAGGGGCGCCTACGAGCAGTACTTC. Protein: CASSWDRGAYEQYF.

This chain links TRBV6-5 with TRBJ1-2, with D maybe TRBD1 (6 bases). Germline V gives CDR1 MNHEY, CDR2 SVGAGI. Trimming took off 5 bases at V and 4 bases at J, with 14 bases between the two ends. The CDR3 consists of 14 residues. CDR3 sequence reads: CASSPRTVPYGYTF. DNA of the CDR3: TGTGCCAGCAGTCCTAGGACAGTCCCCTATGGCTACACCTTC.

CDR3 amino acids: CASSRTVRGTEAFF. The CDR3 nucleotides read TGTGCCAGCAGTCGGACAGTGAGGGGGACTGAAGCTTTCTTT. The V and J genes are TRBV11-2 and TRBJ1-1; tentatively, D is TRBD1 (6 bases). Trimming removed 6 bases at V and 5 bases at J, with 16 bases between. Per germline, CDR1 SGHAT and CDR2 FQNNGV. The CDR3 is made up of 14 amino acids.

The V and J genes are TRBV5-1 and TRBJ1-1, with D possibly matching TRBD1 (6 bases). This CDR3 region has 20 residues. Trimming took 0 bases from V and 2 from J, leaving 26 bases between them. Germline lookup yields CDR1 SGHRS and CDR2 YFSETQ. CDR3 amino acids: CASSLGQAGAGWVRNTEAFF. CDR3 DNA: TGCGCCAGCAGCTTGGGGCAAGCAGGGGCAGGTTGGGTCCGAAACACTGAAGCTTTCTTT.

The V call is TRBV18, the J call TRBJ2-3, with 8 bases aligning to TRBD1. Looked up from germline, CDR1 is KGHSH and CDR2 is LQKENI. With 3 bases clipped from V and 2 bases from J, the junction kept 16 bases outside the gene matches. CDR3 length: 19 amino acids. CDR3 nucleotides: TGTGCCAGCTCACCTAACCCGCCCGCCTTGACAGGGGTCACAGATACGCAGTATTTT. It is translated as CASSPNPPALTGVTDTQYF.

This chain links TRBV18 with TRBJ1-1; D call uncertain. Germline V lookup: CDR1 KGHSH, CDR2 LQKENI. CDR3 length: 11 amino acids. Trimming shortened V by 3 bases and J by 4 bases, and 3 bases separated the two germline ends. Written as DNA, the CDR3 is TGTGCCAGCTCACCCGGCACTGAAGCTTTCTTT. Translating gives CASSPGTEAFF. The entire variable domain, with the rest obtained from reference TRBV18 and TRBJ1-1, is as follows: NAGVMQNPRHLVRRRGQEARLRCSPMKGHSHVYWYRQLPEEGLKFMVYLQKENIIDESGMPKERFSAEFPKEGPSILRIQQVVRGDSAAYFCASSPGTEAFFGQGTRLTVV.

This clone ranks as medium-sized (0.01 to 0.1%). The CDR3 bases are TGCGCCAGCAGCTATGGACAGGGGGCAAGCTCTGGAAACACCATATATTTT. Translating gives CASSYGQGASSGNTIYF. The chain joins TRBV5-1 to TRBJ1-3; TRBD1 matches 11 bases. The germline V gene has CDR1 SGHRS and CDR2 YFSETQ. This CDR3 spans 17 amino acids. With V trimmed by 3 bases and J by 0 bases, 5 bases remained unmatched.

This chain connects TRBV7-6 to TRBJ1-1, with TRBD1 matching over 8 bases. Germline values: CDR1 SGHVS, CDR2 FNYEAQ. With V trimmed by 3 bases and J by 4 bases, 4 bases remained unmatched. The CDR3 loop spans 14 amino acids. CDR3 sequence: CASSFLGQGTEAFF. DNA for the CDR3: TGTGCCAGCAGCTTTCTAGGACAGGGCACTGAAGCTTTCTTT.

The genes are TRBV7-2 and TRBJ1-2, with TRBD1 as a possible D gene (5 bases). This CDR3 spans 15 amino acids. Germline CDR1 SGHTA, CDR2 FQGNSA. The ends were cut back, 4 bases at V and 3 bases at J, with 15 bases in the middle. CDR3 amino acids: CASSSTPGQHYGYTF. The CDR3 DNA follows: TGTGCCAGCAGCTCTACCCCCGGACAACACTATGGCTACACCTTC.

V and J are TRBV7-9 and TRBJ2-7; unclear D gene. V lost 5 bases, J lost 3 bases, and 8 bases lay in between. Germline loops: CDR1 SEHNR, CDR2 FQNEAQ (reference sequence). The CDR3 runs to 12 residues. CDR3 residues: CASSPKNYEQYF. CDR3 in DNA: TGTGCCAGCAGCCCCAAAAACTACGAGCAGTACTTC.

DNA for the CDR3: TGTGCCAGCAGCTTTCAGACGGGGGTGGGTTACGAGCAGTACTTC. Amino acids: CASSFQTGVGYEQYF. The rearrangement joins TRBV7-8 to TRBJ2-7; possibly TRBD2 for D (6 bases). The CDR3 has 15 residues. CDR1 is SGHVS and CDR2 is FQNEAQ in the germline V gene. Trimming pared 3 bases from V and 4 bases from J, leaving 16 bases between. Full variable domain (rest looked up from reference TRBV7-8 and TRBJ2-7): GAGVSQSPRYKVAKRGQDVALRCDPISGHVSLFWYQQALGQGPEFLTYFQNEAQLDKSGLPSDRFFAERPEGSVSTLKIQRTQQEDSAVYLCASSFQTGVGYEQYFGPGTRLTVT.

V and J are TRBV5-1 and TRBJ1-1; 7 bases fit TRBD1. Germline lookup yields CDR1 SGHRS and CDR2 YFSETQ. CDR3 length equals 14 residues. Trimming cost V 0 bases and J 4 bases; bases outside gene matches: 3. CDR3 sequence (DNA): TGCGCCAGCAGCTTGGCCTCAGGGGGCACTGAAGCTTTCTTT. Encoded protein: CASSLASGGTEAFF.

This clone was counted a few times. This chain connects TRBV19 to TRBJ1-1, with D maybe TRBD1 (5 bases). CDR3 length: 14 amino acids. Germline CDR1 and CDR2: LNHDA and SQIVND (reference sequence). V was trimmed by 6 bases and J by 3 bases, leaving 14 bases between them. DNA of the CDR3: TGTGCCAGTAGCACGACTGGAGGGGACACTGAAGCTTTCTTT. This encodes CASSTTGGDTEAFF.

CDR3 nucleotides: TGTGCCAGCAGTTTATCCAGTCAAGAGACCCAGTACTTC. This codes for CASSLSSQETQYF. The rearrangement joins TRBV27 to TRBJ2-5; D not resolved. This CDR3 contains 13 residues. V was shortened by 0 bases and J by 2 bases, with 4 bases between the two germline ends. Germline CDR1 MNHEY, CDR2 SMNVEV (reference sequence).

In nucleotides, the CDR3 is TGTGCCACCGTAACACCCTTAGCGGGGGGAAACAATGAGCAGTTCTTC. Amino acid sequence: CATVTPLAGGNNEQFF. The chain recombines TRBV2 with TRBJ2-1, with 10 bases fitting TRBD2. The CDR3 covers 16 residues. The germline gives CDR1 SNHLY, CDR2 FYNNEI. V lost 10 bases to trimming and J lost 5 bases; unmatched junction nucleotides: 14. Full variable domain (outside the CDR3, taken from reference TRBV2 and TRBJ2-1): EPEVTQTPSHQVTQMGQEVILRCVPISNHLYFYWYRQILGQKVEFLVSFYNNEISEKSEIFDDQFSVERPDGSNFTLKIRSTKLEDSAMYFCATVTPLAGGNNEQFFGPGTRLTVL.